The sequence of this TCR beta chain was determined in a study of response to subunit inactivated influenza vaccine. Looked up from germline, CDR1 is SGHTA and CDR2 is FQGNSA. Trimming removed 1 base at V and 4 bases at J, with 9 bases between. The CDR3 loop spans 14 amino acids. Study results and caveats: Each seasonal flu vaccination may recruit only limited new T cells, authors suggested.

TCRdb re-derived calls from the RT-PCR reads in MiXCR, one entry per CDR3 protein. This sample has some 800,000 distinct CDR3 sequences, with around 20% found just once. About this clonotype: Its antigen is not identified.

This chain joins TRBV7-2 and TRBJ2-3; D possibly matches TRBD1 or TRBD2 (6 bases each). The material sequenced was PBMCs from blood, taken more than 4 days after vaccination. The receptor was derived from a man aged 50 to 59 who received an inactivated influenza vaccine. The CDR3 bases are TGTGCCAGCAGCTTAGGGGGGGCGTCAGATACGCAGTATTTT. Encoded protein: CASSLGGASDTQYF. Full variable domain (rest looked up from reference TRBV7-2 and TRBJ2-3): GAGVSQSPSNKVTEKGKDVELRCDPISGHTALYWYRQSLGQGLEFLIYFQGNSAPDKSGLPSDRFSAERTGGSVSTLTIQRTQQEDSAVYLCASSLGGASDTQYFGPGTRLTVL.